This TCR beta chain originates from a study of blood T cell repertoires in COVID-19. Study-wide background: Sites in the United States, Italy and Spain provided acute and convalescent COVID-19 samples. PBMCs, B-cell-depleted T cells, or T cells provided the cDNA or gDNA that made up the material.

In the source study's methods: Amplification from reference gene primers served as the basis for estimated nucleated cell counts. Measured with immunoSEQ multiplex PCR; TCRdb has only the in-frame clones, and not every one. D and trimming were read from the DNA, whereas the V and J calls and clone size are those reported in that table. Of 65,000 to 90,000 clones listed, about 88% are singletons. The CDR3 length is 18 residues. V lost 2 bases, J lost 0 bases, and 17 bases lay in between. The germline gives CDR1 MRHNA, CDR2 SNTAGT. The source is a man older than 75 with acute or convalescent COVID-19. The V gene is TRBV6-4, the J gene TRBJ1-5; D is possibly TRBD1 (5 bases). The sequencing input was peripheral blood. The CDR3 DNA reads TGTGCCAGCAGTGACCCCCGGCAGGGCGGTTATAGCAATCAGCCCCAGCATTTT. This sequence encodes CASSDPRQGGYSNQPQHF.